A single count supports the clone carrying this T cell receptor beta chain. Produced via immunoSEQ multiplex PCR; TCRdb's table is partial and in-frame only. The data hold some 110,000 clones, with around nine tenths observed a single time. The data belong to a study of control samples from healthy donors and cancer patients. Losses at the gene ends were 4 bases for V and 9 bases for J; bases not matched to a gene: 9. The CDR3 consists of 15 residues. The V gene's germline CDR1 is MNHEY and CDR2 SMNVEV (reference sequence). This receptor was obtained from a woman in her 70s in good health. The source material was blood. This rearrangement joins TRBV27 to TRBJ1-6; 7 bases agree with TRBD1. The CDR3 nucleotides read TGTGCCAGCAGTTCAGGACAGGCGGCCTTTTCACCCCTCCACTTT. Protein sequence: CASSSGQAAFSPLHF.